What follows are 12 T cell receptor beta chains derived from one specimen sequenced in a study of regulatory T cells in long-lasting Graves disease. Building the TCR beta libraries relied on iRepertoire HTBI primers, and CDR3 regions underwent Arm-PCR. TCRdb re-derived calls from the multiplex PCR reads in MiXCR, one entry per CDR3 protein. In the table there are around 430,000 distinct CDR3 sequences, around a fifth of which are singletons. Sample time point: persistent/refractory GD, antithyroid drugs over 5 years with positive TRAb. PBMC-derived RNA was used for the TCR library. The material sequenced was peripheral blood mononuclear cells (PBMCs), taken when the disease was refractory, from a patient treated with antithyroid drugs. These receptors came from a female donor with Graves disease.

This chain joins TRBV30 and TRBJ1-1, with no clear D. Trimming removed 2 bases at V and 4 bases at J, with 5 bases between. CDR1 is GTSNPN and CDR2 is SVGIG in the germline V gene (reference sequence). CDR3 length equals 11 residues. CDR3 coding DNA: TGTGCCTGGAGTAAAGTCACTGAAGCTTTCTTT. Protein product: CAWSKVTEAFF.

The chain couples TRBV6-4 to TRBJ2-6; 10 nucleotides agree with TRBD2. With V trimmed by 0 bases and J by 0 bases, 5 bases remained unmatched. The CDR3 is made up of 19 amino acids. Germline loops: CDR1 MRHNA, CDR2 SNTAGT. The CDR3 DNA sequence: TGTGCCAGCAGTGACTCCCCAATAGCGGGGGGCTCTGGGGCCAACGTCCTGACTTTC. It translates to CASSDSPIAGGSGANVLTF.

The CDR3 nucleotides read TGTGCCAGCAGCCGGGACAGGAGGAAATACGAGCAGTACTTC. This codes for CASSRDRRKYEQYF. J is TRBJ2-7 and V is TRBV6-1; 8 bases agree with TRBD1. The CDR3 loop spans 14 amino acids. V lost 6 bases to trimming and J lost 4 bases; unmatched junction nucleotides: 8. The germline V gene encodes CDR1 MNHNS and CDR2 SASEGT.

This clonotype occurred many times. V is TRBV28 and J is TRBJ1-2; D remains ambiguous. Germline V gene sequence: CDR1 MDHEN, CDR2 SYDVKM. This CDR3 is built from 13 residues. Trimming cost V 2 bases and J 5 bases, with 9 bases left between them. The CDR3 reads CASSLEDLYGYTF. CDR3 bases: TGTGCCAGCAGTTTAGAGGACCTTTATGGCTACACCTTC.

This clonotype came up many times. The V call is TRBV5-5, the J call TRBJ1-1; possible D gene TRBD1, 6 bases. Trimming took 3 bases from V and 0 from J, leaving 9 bases between them. This CDR3 region has 14 residues. The germline V gene has CDR1 SGHKS and CDR2 YYEKEE (reference sequence). The CDR3 spells CASSSWGLNTEAFF. Here the CDR3 DNA reads TGTGCCAGCAGCTCTTGGGGGCTGAACACTGAAGCTTTCTTT.

The genes are TRBV11-3 and TRBJ2-5; D may correspond to TRBD1 or TRBD2 (6 bases each). The germline CDR1 and CDR2 sequences are SGHNT and YENEEA. The V gene lost 3 bases and the J gene lost 5 bases, with 22 bases spanning the gap. CDR3 size: 17 residues. The CDR3, as DNA: TGTGCCAGCAGCTTCGGGCGGTGGGGGGCATCACAGGAGACCCAGTACTTC. It encodes CASSFGRWGASQETQYF.

This clonotype was picked up many times. This sequence joins TRBV7-2 and TRBJ2-5; TRBD1 is a possible D gene (6 bases). The CDR3 runs 13 residues. V lost 5 bases to trimming and J lost 4 bases, with 11 bases between them. Germline V gene data show CDR1 as SGHTA and CDR2 as FQGNSA. CDR3 DNA: TGTGCCAGCAGCCCACAGGGTGGAGAGACCCAGTACTTC. Its translation: CASSPQGGETQYF.

CDR3 coding DNA: TGTGCCAGCAGCCAACCGGACAGGGGCGGAGAGACCCAGTACTTC. Amino acids: CASSQPDRGGETQYF. The V and J genes are TRBV7-8 and TRBJ2-5; 9 bases match TRBD1. The CDR3 loop spans 15 amino acids. Germline lookup yields CDR1 SGHVS and CDR2 FQNEAQ. V lost 5 bases, J lost 4 bases, and 8 bases stayed unmatched.

The genes are TRBV11-2 and TRBJ1-3, with 8 bases identical to TRBD1. The CDR3 length is 13 residues. CDR1 SGHAT and CDR2 FQNNGV come from the germline V gene. V was pared by 5 bases and J by 9 bases, with 6 bases of the junction left unmatched. The CDR3 protein is CASSRTGKLTIYF. CDR3 nucleotide sequence: TGTGCCAGCAGCCGGACAGGGAAACTCACCATATATTTT.

CDR3 region: CAWSRNTEAFF. In DNA form, the CDR3 reads TGTGCCTGGTCCCGGAACACTGAAGCTTTCTTT. The rearrangement links TRBV30 to TRBJ1-1; D not resolved. Trimming pared 5 bases from V and 1 base from J, leaving 5 bases between. CDR3 size: 11 residues. Germline V lookup: CDR1 GTSNPN, CDR2 SVGIG (reference sequence).

The chain combines TRBV7-9 with TRBJ2-3, with TRBD2 matching 8 bases. V was clipped by 4 bases and J by 4 bases; unmatched bases: 7. Germline assignment: CDR1 SEHNR and CDR2 FQNEAQ (reference sequence). The CDR3 runs 15 residues. This CDR3 reads CASSYLAGKADTQYF. In DNA form, the CDR3 reads TGTGCCAGCAGCTACTTAGCGGGGAAGGCAGATACGCAGTATTTT.

This clonotype has a count of ten or more. J is TRBJ1-5 and V is TRBV2; the D is unclear. The V end lost 10 bases, the J end lost 1 base, and 8 bases lay between the germline ends. The CDR3 contains 12 residues. Germline CDR1 reads SNHLY; CDR2 reads FYNNEI. This CDR3 reads CATEESNQPQHF. For the CDR3, the DNA is TGTGCCACCGAGGAGAGCAATCAGCCCCAGCATTTT. Combining the CDR3 with reference TRBV2 and TRBJ1-5 gives the whole variable domain EPEVTQTPSHQVTQMGQEVILRCVPISNHLYFYWYRQILGQKVEFLVSFYNNEISEKSEIFDDQFSVERPDGSNFTLKIRSTKLEDSAMYFCATEESNQPQHFGDGTRLSIL.